Listed here are 13 T cell receptor beta chains from one sample, sequenced in a study of Ad26.COV2.S vaccination and SARS-CoV-2 variants. The protocol was immunoSEQ multiplex PCR, while the TCRdb copy is restricted to in-frame clones and leaves out a portion. Among about 390,000 clones, roughly 90% were seen once, and the ten largest hold more than 1.5%. Treatment noted: 19 received Ad26.COV2.S at low or high dose, single or two shots; 5 received placebo; per-sample allocation not given. Each sample was drawn 63 days after the first injection (of vaccine or placebo). Here the sequenced sample was peripheral blood, taken in a trial of Ad26.COV2.S vaccine versus placebo. All receptors come from a person aged 18-65 years who received the Ad26.COV2.S COVID-19 vaccine or a placebo.

In this sample, this clone turned up once. The chain links TRBV7-9 to TRBJ1-4, with 7 bases identical to TRBD1. J was trimmed by 4 bases and V by 4 bases; bases with no gene match: 6. Germline V CDR1 and CDR2: SEHNR, FQNEAQ (reference sequence). This CDR3 is 15 amino acids long. CDR3 in DNA: TGTGCCAGCAGCTCCCGACAGGGAAATAATGAAAAACTGTTTTTT. This translates into CASSSRQGNNEKLFF.

CDR3 residues: CASSGRTNPFF. The CDR3 region has the DNA TGTGCCAGCAGTGGGCGGACGAACCCTTTCTTT. The rearrangement joins TRBV12-3 or TRBV12-4 to TRBJ1-1; D not resolved. V gave up 5 bases and J gave up 12 bases, with 13 bases separating them. The CDR3 spans 11 residues.

The rearrangement uses TRBV4-3 and TRBJ1-5; 9 bases fit TRBD1. With V trimmed by 4 bases and J by 6 bases, 4 bases remained unmatched. Germline values: CDR1 LGHNA, CDR2 YSLEER. The CDR3 loop spans 14 amino acids. The CDR3 DNA reads as TGCGCCAGCAGCCCAGGACAGGGGATTCAGCCCCAGCATTTT. Its translation: CASSPGQGIQPQHF.

V gene TRBV7-9 combines with J gene TRBJ2-7; TRBD2 is a possible D gene (6 bases). V lost 0 bases and J 4 bases, leaving 16 bases between the germline ends. Germline CDR1 is SEHNR and CDR2 is FQNEAQ (reference sequence). The CDR3 consists of 16 residues. The CDR3 nucleotides are TGTGCCAGCAGCTTAGCGTGGGGCGGGGTGGCGTACGAGCAGTACTTC. It codes for CASSLAWGGVAYEQYF.

CDR3 nucleotide sequence: TGTGCCAGCAGTGTGGGTGAGGGACGCAATCAGCCCCAGCATTTT. It yields the protein CASSVGEGRNQPQHF. This chain connects TRBV2 to TRBJ1-5; D may be TRBD1 (5 bases). The CDR3 has 15 amino acids. CDR1 SNHLY and CDR2 FYNNEI come from the germline V gene. V was pared by 4 bases and J by 2 bases, with 12 bases between.

The chain links TRBV7-9 to TRBJ1-4; TRBD1 is a possible D gene (5 bases). The V end lost 1 base, the J end lost 8 bases, and 14 bases lay between the germline ends. The CDR3 is 15 amino acids. The germline CDR1 and CDR2 sequences are SEHNR and FQNEAQ (reference sequence). The CDR3: CASSLEGTREEKLFF. In DNA form, the CDR3 reads TGTGCCAGCAGCTTAGAGGGGACCCGAGAAGAAAAACTGTTTTTT.

This sequence joins TRBV3-1 (or the pseudogene TRBV3-2) and TRBJ2-3, with TRBD2 matching over 10 bases. The J segment lost 8 bases and the V segment lost 2 bases, leaving 4 bases of the junction unmatched. Germline V lookup: CDR1 LGHDT, CDR2 YNNKEL (reference sequence). The CDR3 extends over 14 amino acids. CDR3 residues: CASSQRTSGVTQYF. The CDR3 DNA follows: TGTGCCAGCAGCCAAAGGACTAGCGGCGTTACGCAGTATTTT.

The rearrangement joins TRBV6-6 to TRBJ2-5, with D unclear. V dropped 5 bases and J dropped 5 bases, with 15 bases sitting between them. This CDR3 contains 14 residues. In germline, CDR1 is MNHNY, CDR2 SVGAGI (reference sequence). The CDR3 coding sequence is TGTGCCAGCAGTCCCCCTAGGGATTGGGAGACCCAGTACTTC. It is translated as CASSPPRDWETQYF.

The chain combines TRBV6-5 with TRBJ1-5; TRBD1 is a possible D gene (6 bases). The CDR3 is made up of 14 amino acids. Per germline, CDR1 MNHEY and CDR2 SVGAGI. Between the trimmed V and J ends, which lost 0 bases and 6 bases, there was a span of 9 bases. CDR3 coding DNA: TGTGCCAGCAGTTACTCTCAGGGGTTTCAGCCCCAGCATTTT. As protein: CASSYSQGFQPQHF.

This sequence joins TRBV7-9 and TRBJ1-4, with D hard to call. V gave up 4 bases and J gave up 1 base, with 13 bases separating them. Germline V gene data show CDR1 as SEHNR and CDR2 as FQNEAQ (reference sequence). The CDR3 runs to 16 residues. Written as DNA, the CDR3 is TGTGCCAGCAGCTCCATTGAGCGGAGAACTAATGAAAAACTGTTTTTT. Translated: CASSSIERRTNEKLFF.

J is TRBJ2-1 and V is TRBV12-3 or TRBV12-4; D remains unclear. This CDR3 is 11 amino acids long. The V and J ends lost 6 bases and 10 bases respectively, with 10 bases between them. CDR3 amino acids: CASRSLSEQFF. The CDR3 coding sequence is TGTGCCAGCAGGTCCTTAAGCGAGCAGTTCTTC.

The rearrangement uses TRBV5-6 and TRBJ2-5, with 14 bases lining up with TRBD2. The germline V gene has CDR1 SGHDT and CDR2 YYEEEE. The CDR3 totals 17 residues. V was clipped by 3 bases and J by 4 bases; unmatched bases: 8. In DNA, the CDR3 is TGTGCCAGCAGCTCACTGACTAGCGGGGGGGCCGGAGAGACCCAGTACTTC. Protein sequence: CASSSLTSGGAGETQYF.

The chain couples TRBV4-3 to TRBJ2-1; TRBD2 matches 9 bases. The CDR3 runs to 20 residues. The trim removed 0 bases at V and 2 bases at J, leaving 14 bases unmatched. Germline V lookup: CDR1 LGHNA, CDR2 YSLEER. The DNA for the CDR3 is TGCGCCAGCAGCCAAGATCAAGTTTTGTGGCGGGGGGGGACCTACAATGAGCAGTTCTTC. Translating it yields CASSQDQVLWRGGTYNEQFF.